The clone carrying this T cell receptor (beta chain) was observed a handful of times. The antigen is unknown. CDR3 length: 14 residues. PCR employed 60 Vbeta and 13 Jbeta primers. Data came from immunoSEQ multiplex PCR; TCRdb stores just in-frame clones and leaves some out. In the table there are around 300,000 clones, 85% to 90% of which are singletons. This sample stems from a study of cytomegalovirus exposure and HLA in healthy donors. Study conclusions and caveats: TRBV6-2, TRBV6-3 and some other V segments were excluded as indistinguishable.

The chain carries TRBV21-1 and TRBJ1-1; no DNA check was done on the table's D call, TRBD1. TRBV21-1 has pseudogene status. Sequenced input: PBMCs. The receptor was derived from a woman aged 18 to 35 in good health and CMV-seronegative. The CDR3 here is CASRYRGKNTEAFF. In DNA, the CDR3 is TGTGCCAGCAGATACAGGGGAAAGAACACTGAAGCTTTCTTT.